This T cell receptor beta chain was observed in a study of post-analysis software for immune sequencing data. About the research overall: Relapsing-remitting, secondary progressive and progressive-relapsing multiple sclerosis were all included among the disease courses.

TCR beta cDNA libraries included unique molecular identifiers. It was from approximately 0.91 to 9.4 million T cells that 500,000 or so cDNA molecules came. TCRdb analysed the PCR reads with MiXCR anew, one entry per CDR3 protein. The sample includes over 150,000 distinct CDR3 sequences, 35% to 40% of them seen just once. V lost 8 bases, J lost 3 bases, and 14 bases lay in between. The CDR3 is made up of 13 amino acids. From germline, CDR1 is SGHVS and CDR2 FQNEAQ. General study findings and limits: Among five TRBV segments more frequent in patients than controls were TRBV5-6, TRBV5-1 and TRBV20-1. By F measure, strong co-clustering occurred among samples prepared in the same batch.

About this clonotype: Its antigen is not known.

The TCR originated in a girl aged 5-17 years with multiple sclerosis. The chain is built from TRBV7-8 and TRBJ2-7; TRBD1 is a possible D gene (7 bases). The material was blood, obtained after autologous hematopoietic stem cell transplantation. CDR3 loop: CASQRQGLYEQYF. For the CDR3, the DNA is TGTGCCAGCCAAAGACAGGGACTCTACGAGCAGTACTTC.